Below, one TCR beta chain is given with its context. Per the authors' pipeline: Cell counts per sample came from amplifying reference gene primers. Using immunoSEQ multiplex PCR, the repertoire was profiled, and TCRdb retains in-frame clones only, with some absent. The V and J calls and clone size are taken from that table; D and trimming were inferred from the DNA. This sample yields 250,000 or so clones, of which approximately 88% are seen a single time; roughly 0.96% belongs to the top ten. The data stem from a study of blood T cell repertoires in COVID-19. Study summary: Sites in the United States, Italy and Spain provided acute and convalescent COVID-19 samples. T cells, B-cell-depleted T cells, or PBMCs provided the cDNA or gDNA that served as material.

CDR1 is SGHTA, CDR2 FQGNSA, per germline. This CDR3 has 14 amino acids. The V and J ends lost 1 base and 4 bases respectively, with 11 bases between them. Sample: peripheral blood. The V call is TRBV7-2, the J call TRBJ2-7; D call uncertain. This TCR came from a woman aged 40-49 years who had recovered from COVID-19. The CDR3 DNA follows: TGTGCCAGCAGCTTAGACCCTAGTGTGTACGAGCAGTACTTC. It translates to CASSLDPSVYEQYF.